The clone carrying this TCR delta chain showed up just a few times. TCRdb records a much larger clone's protein for this DNA, with a difference at residue 16 that likely arises from a read error; the protein given is the translation of the DNA. The entry originates in a study of gamma-delta chains in newborns, infants, children. In the study overall: Microbial exposure reportedly drives polyclonal innate γδ T cell expansion after birth.

TCRdb made new clone calls on the reads using CATT. The sample lists thousands of delta-chain clones, about 1% seen once, with about 23% in the top ten. This CDR3 has 19 amino acids. The germline gives CDR1 GEAIGNYY, CDR2 EKD. The chain has TRDV2 and TRDJ3; 12 positions agree with TRDD3. This clonotype was sampled from a child who was a newborn, infant or young child, either healthy, febrile or measles-vaccinated (not recorded which). The source material was blood. This CDR3 reads CACDTVLGDTTWDTRRMFF. The CDR3 nucleotides read TGTGCCTGTGACACCGTACTGGGGGATACCACCTGGGACACCCGACGGATGTTTTTC.